A selection of T cell receptor beta chains follows, all from one sample in a study of blood T cells in healthy people across ages. TCRdb passed the 5' RACE reads through MiXCR, listing each CDR3 protein once. Of some 710,000 distinct CDR3 sequences in the sample, around half are singletons; the top ten hold 15% to 20%. The sequencing sample was made of blood. These TCRs come from a man at least 80 years old in good health. Each CDR3 is given with its conserved first and last residue. A D gene is named only where the DNA matches it firmly. Expanded clones are given a class, and other clones once, few, many or no size at all.

>TRBJ2-5|TRBV6-2/TRBV6-3|.|.
CASRPDKEETQYF
TGTGCCAGCAGGCCCGACAAGGAAGAGACCCAGTACTTC
>TRBJ2-7|TRBV7-2|many|TRBD1
CATRDRETSEQYF
TGTGCCACCCGGGACAGGGAAACCAGCGAGCAGTACTTC
>TRBJ2-7|TRBV27|.|.
CASSLSQGVSSYEQYF
TGTGCCAGCAGTTTATCTCAAGGGGTGAGCTCCTACGAGCAGTACTTC
>TRBJ2-1|TRBV29-1|.|TRBD2
CSGVGAGEGEQFF
TGCAGCGGGGTTGGGGCGGGAGAGGGTGAGCAGTTCTTC
>TRBJ2-2|TRBV9|.|TRBD2
CASSVVGGPGELFF
TGTGCCAGCAGCGTAGTGGGAGGGCCCGGGGAGCTGTTTTTT
>TRBJ2-3|TRBV12-3/TRBV12-4|.|TRBD2
CASSSRLASDTQYF
TGTGCCAGCAGTTCCAGACTAGCTTCAGATACGCAGTATTTT
>TRBJ2-6|TRBV4-1|.|.
CASSNQGLGSGANVLTF
TGCGCCAGCAGCAATCAGGGGCTTGGGTCTGGGGCCAACGTCCTGACTTTC
>TRBJ2-5|TRBV3-1|.|.
CASSQSVNQETQYF
TGTGCCAGCAGCCAATCGGTAAACCAAGAGACCCAGTACTTC
>TRBJ2-2|TRBV5-1|few|TRBD2
CASSLSLAGDQAGELFF
TGCGCCAGCAGCTTGAGTCTGGCGGGAGATCAAGCCGGGGAGCTGTTTTTT
>TRBJ1-6|TRBV28|.|TRBD1
CASRNRGNSPLHF
TGTGCCAGCAGGAACAGGGGGAATTCACCCCTCCACTTT
>TRBJ1-2|TRBV20-1|.|.
CSASPNYGYTF
TGCAGTGCTAGCCCAAACTATGGCTACACCTTC
>TRBJ2-3|TRBV20-1|.|.
CSAGLQGKVTDTQYF
TGCAGTGCTGGATTACAGGGTAAAGTCACAGATACGCAGTATTTT
>TRBJ2-1|TRBV7-3|once|.
CASKKGLEVDEQFF
TGTGCCAGCAAAAAAGGGCTAGAAGTTGATGAGCAGTTCTTC
>TRBJ2-2|TRBV7-9|once|.
CASSFWGSGTGELFF
TGTGCCAGCAGCTTTTGGGGGAGCGGCACCGGGGAGCTGTTTTTT
>TRBJ2-1|TRBV5-1|.|.
CASSPRGGTAGSGRNEQFF
TGCGCCAGCAGCCCAAGGGGAGGGACAGCGGGAAGCGGACGCAATGAGCAGTTCTTC
>TRBJ2-7|TRBV7-9|.|TRBD1
CASSFGTGPVDEQYF
TGTGCCAGCAGCTTCGGGACAGGACCCGTCGACGAGCAGTACTTC
>TRBJ2-1|TRBV7-2|.|TRBD2
CASLKRAGANEQFF
TGTGCCAGCCTCAAGAGGGCGGGAGCAAATGAGCAGTTCTTC
>TRBJ1-2|TRBV20-1|.|TRBD1
CSARDRGLVRYTF
TGCAGTGCCCGGGACAGGGGGCTAGTTCGCTACACCTTC
>TRBJ2-2|TRBV28|.|.
CASLGLSRAGELFF
TGTGCCAGCCTCGGACTTTCCAGGGCCGGGGAGCTGTTTTTT
>TRBJ2-1|TRBV12-3/TRBV12-4|few|.
CASSLGEYNEQFF
TGTGCCAGCAGTTTAGGCGAGTACAATGAGCAGTTCTTC
>TRBJ2-7|TRBV5-5|few|.
CASSLDGARSYEQYF
TGTGCCAGCAGCTTGGACGGGGCCCGCTCCTACGAGCAGTACTTC
>TRBJ2-7|TRBV27|.|TRBD2
CASSSGSHEQYF
TGTGCCAGCAGTAGCGGGAGCCACGAGCAGTACTTC
>TRBJ2-5|TRBV12-3/TRBV12-4|few|TRBD2
CASIPAGLPQETQYF
TGTGCCAGCATCCCAGCGGGACTACCTCAAGAGACCCAGTACTTC
>TRBJ2-5|TRBV12-3/TRBV12-4|.|.
CASSKDQETQYF
TGTGCCAGCAGCAAAGACCAAGAGACCCAGTACTTC
>TRBJ2-7|TRBV5-8|.|.
CASPVRGLSSYEQYF
TGTGCCAGCCCAGTACGGGGGTTGAGCTCCTACGAGCAGTACTTC
>TRBJ2-1|TRBV5-1|.|TRBD1
CASRGTGTLYNEQFF
TGCGCCAGCAGGGGGACAGGGACCCTCTACAATGAGCAGTTCTTC
>TRBJ2-2|TRBV14|.|.
CASSARGHTGELFF
TGTGCCAGCAGCGCGCGAGGGCACACCGGGGAGCTGTTTTTT
>TRBJ2-3|TRBV7-3|few|TRBD2
CASSSRGGTDTQYF
TGTGCCAGCAGCTCCCGGGGGGGCACAGATACGCAGTATTTT
>TRBJ2-2|TRBV7-9|.|.
CASSPRDRTGELFF
TGTGCCAGCAGCCCGCGGGACAGAACCGGGGAGCTGTTTTTT
>TRBJ2-1|TRBV2|.|.
CASSVWEEGEQFF
TGTGCCAGCAGTGTGTGGGAGGAGGGTGAGCAGTTCTTC
>TRBJ1-4|TRBV29-1|few|.
CSVAVGATNEKLFF
TGCAGCGTGGCCGTGGGGGCAACTAATGAAAAACTGTTTTTT
>TRBJ1-5|TRBV3-1|.|.
CASSQGTAYSNQPQHF
TGTGCCAGCAGCCAAGGGACAGCATATAGCAATCAGCCCCAGCATTTT
>TRBJ1-1|TRBV12-3/TRBV12-4|few|TRBD1
CASSLLRGRGNTEAFF
TGTGCCAGCAGCCTCCTCAGGGGGAGGGGGAACACTGAAGCTTTCTTT
>TRBJ2-5|TRBV2|.|TRBD2
CASSDSTSGGRGETQYF
TGTGCCAGCAGTGACTCGACTAGCGGGGGTAGAGGAGAGACCCAGTACTTC
>TRBJ2-7|TRBV28|.|TRBD2
CASSLSTSGRALYEQYF
TGTGCCAGCAGTTTATCGACTAGCGGGAGGGCCTTATACGAGCAGTACTTC
>TRBJ2-3|TRBV9|.|.
CASNVDQGFATDTQYF
TGTGCCAGCAACGTAGATCAGGGATTTGCCACAGATACGCAGTATTTT
>TRBJ1-2|TRBV27|few|.
CASSLPPGGYTF
TGTGCCAGCAGTTTACCCCCCGGGGGCTACACCTTC
>TRBJ2-7|TRBV12-3/TRBV12-4|.|.
CASSSWGDSITEQYF
TGTGCCAGCAGTTCCTGGGGGGACAGCATAACCGAGCAGTACTTC
>TRBJ2-3|TRBV5-8|few|TRBD2
CASSRTYGRGNTQYF
TGTGCCAGCAGCCGAACATACGGGAGGGGGAATACGCAGTATTTT
>TRBJ2-5|TRBV6-5|.|.
CASSPTQGATETQYF
TGTGCCAGCAGCCCCACACAAGGGGCTACAGAGACCCAGTACTTC
>TRBJ2-1|TRBV20-1|.|.
CSARTGRNNEQFF
TGCAGTGCTAGAACTGGGCGTAACAATGAGCAGTTCTTC
>TRBJ2-1|TRBV9|many|.
CASSVATGSSNEQFF
TGTGCCAGCAGCGTAGCTACAGGATCGAGTAATGAGCAGTTCTTC